A single sample gave rise to the 24 T cell receptor beta chains below, sequenced in a study of T cell changes during pregnancy in multiple sclerosis. Repertoires were generated with immunoSEQ multiplex PCR, while TCRdb's copy carries only in-frame clones and drops some. The table includes just over 20,000 clones, 70% to 90% detected once. The sample here was CD8+ T cells from peripheral blood mononuclear cells, taken in the second trimester of pregnancy. The source is a female donor in good health, enrolled as a control in a pregnancy study.

V is TRBV13 and J is TRBJ2-1, with TRBD2 matching over 11 bases. The CDR3 loop spans 14 amino acids. CDR1 and CDR2 from the germline V gene are PRHDT and FYEKMQ (reference sequence). The J segment lost 5 bases and the V segment lost 7 bases, leaving 4 bases of the junction unmatched. CDR3 region: CASIPTSGDNEQFF. In nucleotides, the CDR3 is TGTGCCAGCATCCCGACTAGCGGGGACAATGAGCAGTTCTTC.

The rearrangement joins TRBV5-1 to TRBJ2-5, with D possibly matching TRBD2 (6 bases). The CDR3 length is 11 residues. Germline V lookup: CDR1 SGHRS, CDR2 YFSETQ. The ends were cut back, 4 bases at V and 8 bases at J, with 9 bases in the middle. Here the CDR3 reads CASSTGLTQYF. DNA of the CDR3: TGCGCCAGCAGCACCGGACTAACCCAGTACTTC.

The V and J genes are TRBV30 and TRBJ2-7, with 8 bases lining up with TRBD1. This CDR3 is built from 14 residues. Germline loops: CDR1 GTSNPN, CDR2 SVGIG (reference sequence). J lost 5 bases, V lost 1 base, and 7 bases had no gene match. CDR3 coding DNA: TGTGCCTGGAGTGCTCTCAGGGGGCTCCACGAGCAGTACTTC. Protein sequence: CAWSALRGLHEQYF.

This rearrangement joins TRBV5-1 to TRBJ1-2; D may be TRBD1 (6 bases). The CDR3 sequence is 14 residues long. V gave up 2 bases and J gave up 1 base, with 9 bases separating them. The germline V gene has CDR1 SGHRS and CDR2 YFSETQ. CDR3 sequence: CASSLQGVNYGYTF. CDR3 DNA sequence: TGCGCCAGCAGCTTACAGGGAGTTAACTATGGCTACACCTTC. Supplemented by reference TRBV5-1 and TRBJ1-2, the full variable domain reads KAGVTQTPRYLIKTRGQQVTLSCSPISGHRSVSWYQQTPGQGLQFLFEYFSETQRNKGNFPGRFSGRQFSNSRSEMNVSTLELGDSALYLCASSLQGVNYGYTFGSGTRLTVV.

This rearrangement joins TRBV15 to TRBJ2-7; D possibly corresponds to TRBD2 (5 bases). The germline CDR1 and CDR2 sequences are LNHNV and YYDKDF (reference sequence). The V and J ends lost 0 bases and 3 bases respectively, with 9 bases between them. CDR3 length: 14 residues. The CDR3 protein is CATSRDGEFYEQYF. CDR3 bases: TGTGCCACCAGCAGAGACGGGGAGTTCTACGAGCAGTACTTC.

This chain connects TRBV5-1 to TRBJ2-7, with D possibly matching TRBD2 (5 bases). Trimming took off 0 bases at V and 3 bases at J, with 10 bases between the two ends. This CDR3 spans 14 amino acids. Germline-derived CDR1 and CDR2 are SGHRS and YFSETQ. In DNA, the CDR3 is TGCGCCAGCAGCTTGGCCCGCGGAGGCTACGAGCAGTACTTC. It translates to CASSLARGGYEQYF.

The chain joins TRBV19 to TRBJ2-1, with 12 bases aligning to TRBD2. Per the germline V gene, CDR1 is LNHDA and CDR2 is SQIVND (reference sequence). With 1 base clipped from V and 7 bases from J, the junction kept 14 bases outside the gene matches. The CDR3 contains 19 residues. CDR3 sequence reads: CASSIGLAGEKGWGNEQFF. The CDR3 DNA follows: TGTGCCAGTAGTATAGGACTAGCGGGAGAGAAGGGGTGGGGAAATGAGCAGTTCTTC.

This clone showed up just once. This sequence joins TRBV30 and TRBJ1-2, with D perhaps matching TRBD1 (6 bases). Germline V gene data show CDR1 as GTSNPN and CDR2 as SVGIG (reference sequence). The V gene lost 4 bases and the J gene lost 5 bases, with 11 bases spanning the gap. This CDR3 has 12 amino acids. CDR3 nucleotide sequence: TGTGCCTGGACTAAAGGGGGATATGGCTACACCTTC. Translation: CAWTKGGYGYTF.

This clone was recorded a few times. J is TRBJ1-1 and V is TRBV30; unclear D gene. V was clipped by 0 bases and J by 3 bases, with 8 bases between them. The CDR3 is 13 amino acids. CDR1 is GTSNPN and CDR2 is SVGIG in the germline V gene (reference sequence). The CDR3 DNA sequence: TGTGCCTGGAGTGTACAGAAGCACACTGAAGCTTTCTTT. This gives the protein CAWSVQKHTEAFF.

The chain links TRBV9 to TRBJ2-1; D not certain. Germline CDR1 reads SGDLS; CDR2 reads YYNGEE. Trimming removed 4 bases from V and 4 bases from J, with 6 bases in between. The CDR3 has 12 residues. This CDR3 is CASSSRYNEQFF. The DNA for the CDR3 is TGTGCCAGCAGCTCCCGTTACAATGAGCAGTTCTTC.

This chain links TRBV5-5 with TRBJ2-5; possibly TRBD2 for D (5 bases). V dropped 0 bases and J dropped 1 base, with 7 bases sitting between them. The CDR3 runs to 14 residues. CDR1 is SGHKS and CDR2 is YYEKEE in the germline V gene (reference sequence). The CDR3 sequence: CASSLARAQETQYF. The DNA for the CDR3 is TGTGCCAGCAGCTTGGCGAGGGCCCAAGAGACCCAGTACTTC.

This clone has only a few counts. J is TRBJ1-5 and V is TRBV6-5, with D possibly TRBD1 on 5 matching bases. The CDR3 extends over 13 amino acids. CDR1 MNHEY and CDR2 SVGAGI come from the germline V gene. Trimming stripped 2 bases from V and 4 bases from J, with 6 bases between. The chain's CDR3 is CASSYGGNQPQHF. The CDR3 DNA sequence: TGTGCCAGCAGTTACGGGGGGAATCAGCCCCAGCATTTT.

The chain links TRBV5-5 to TRBJ1-5; 7 nucleotides align to TRBD1. The germline V gene has CDR1 SGHKS and CDR2 YYEKEE (reference sequence). V lost 4 bases and J lost 0; bases outside the gene matches: 4. The CDR3 covers 15 residues. CDR3 bases: TGTGCCAGCAGCCCGACAGGGAATAGCAATCAGCCCCAGCATTTT. This gives the protein CASSPTGNSNQPQHF. Together with reference TRBV5-5 and TRBJ1-5, the CDR3 gives the full variable domain: DAGVTQSPTHLIKTRGQQVTLRCSPISGHKSVSWYQQVLGQGPQFIFQYYEKEERGRGNFPDRFSARQFPNYSSELNVNALLLGDSALYLCASSPTGNSNQPQHFGDGTRLSIL.

The chain carries TRBV27 and TRBJ1-5, with no clear D. V lost 3 bases and J 1 base, leaving 4 bases between the germline ends. This CDR3 has 13 residues. Germline values: CDR1 MNHEY, CDR2 SMNVEV (reference sequence). CDR3 sequence: CASSLGSNQPQHF. CDR3 DNA sequence: TGTGCCAGCAGTTTGGGCAGCAATCAGCCCCAGCATTTT.

The chain joins TRBV4-3 to TRBJ2-7; D is ambiguous. V was clipped by 0 bases and J by 2 bases, with 14 bases between them. The germline V gene has CDR1 LGHNA and CDR2 YSLEER. The CDR3 covers 16 residues. CDR3 DNA sequence: TGCGCCAGCAGCCAAGACTCCCCCACTGTCCCCTACGAGCAGTACTTC. Translated, it gives CASSQDSPTVPYEQYF.

Points on this clone: This CDR3 is also generated by other DNA sequences in the sample. The chain couples TRBV7-9 to TRBJ1-2; 10 nucleotides match TRBD1. The CDR3 is made up of 15 amino acids. The germline V gene encodes CDR1 SEHNR and CDR2 FQNEAQ (reference sequence). The ends lost 1 base at V and 2 bases at J; junction bases unmatched: 1. CDR3 nucleotide sequence: TGTGCCAGCAGCTTAGGACAGGGGGCGAACTATGGCTACACCTTC. Protein product: CASSLGQGANYGYTF.

CDR3 amino acids: CASSVGGGGATNEKLFF. CDR3 sequence (DNA): TGTGCCAGCAGCGTCGGAGGCGGGGGTGCAACTAATGAAAAACTGTTTTTT. This chain links TRBV9 with TRBJ1-4; maybe TRBD1 (5 bases). The CDR3 extends over 17 amino acids. CDR1 and CDR2 from the germline V gene are SGDLS and YYNGEE. Trimming removed 2 bases from V and 0 bases from J, with 14 bases in between.

This sequence joins TRBV6-4 and TRBJ2-3; 8 bases fit TRBD2. V gave up 3 bases and J gave up 9 bases; unmatched junction bases: 8. Germline lookup yields CDR1 MRHNA and CDR2 SNTAGT. There are 14 residues in the CDR3. CDR3 sequence: CASSEGAGEMTQYF. The DNA for the CDR3 is TGTGCCAGCAGTGAAGGAGCGGGAGAGATGACGCAGTATTTT.

This chain links TRBV7-9 with TRBJ1-2; 8 bases map to TRBD1. J was trimmed by 5 bases and V by 5 bases; bases with no gene match: 4. Looked up from germline, CDR1 is SEHNR and CDR2 is FQNEAQ (reference sequence). This CDR3 is built from 13 residues. CDR3 in amino acids: CASSPGTGYGYTF. The CDR3 DNA follows: TGTGCCAGCAGCCCGGGGACAGGATATGGCTACACCTTC.

The J gene is TRBJ2-7, the V gene TRBV11-2; 7 bases align to TRBD2. This CDR3 contains 15 residues. Looked up from germline, CDR1 is SGHAT and CDR2 is FQNNGV. The junction had 6 bases not matched to a gene; V was cut back by 1 base and J by 3 bases. Written as DNA, the CDR3 is TGTGCCAGCAGCTTAGGGAGCGGGGTCCTCTACGAGCAGTACTTC. Translated: CASSLGSGVLYEQYF.

The rearrangement uses TRBV29-1 and TRBJ2-7; 9 bases line up with TRBD1. The CDR3 extends over 15 amino acids. In germline, CDR1 is SQVTM, CDR2 ANQGSEA. Trimming took 4 bases from V and 2 from J; bases not matched to a gene: 9. This CDR3 reads CSVGHEQGAAYEQYF. Written as DNA, the CDR3 is TGCAGCGTTGGCCACGAACAGGGGGCCGCCTACGAGCAGTACTTC.

The chain carries TRBV4-2 and TRBJ1-1; D gene uncertain. Per germline, CDR1 LGHNA and CDR2 YNFKEQ. The CDR3 covers 14 residues. V was cut by 4 bases and J by 2 bases, with 11 bases left in between. Here the CDR3 DNA reads TGTGCCAGCAGCCCCCGGACTCTTAACACTGAAGCTTTCTTT. Translation: CASSPRTLNTEAFF.

V gene TRBV4-1 combines with J gene TRBJ2-1, with 8 bases lining up with TRBD1. The CDR3 totals 19 residues. The junction had 15 bases not matched to a gene; V was cut back by 4 bases and J by 1 base. Germline V lookup: CDR1 MGHRA, CDR2 YSYEKL. CDR3 nucleotide sequence: TGCGCCAGCAGCCGGAATAAGGGACCAGGGGGCAGGTCCTACAATGAGCAGTTCTTC. This gives the protein CASSRNKGPGGRSYNEQFF.

The chain recombines TRBV9 with TRBJ1-1, with D hard to call. V was clipped by 0 bases and J by 6 bases, with 9 bases between them. This CDR3 spans 13 amino acids. CDR1 and CDR2 from the germline V gene are SGDLS and YYNGEE. This chain's CDR3 is CASSVEFRSEAFF. Written as DNA, the CDR3 is TGTGCCAGCAGCGTAGAGTTCAGATCTGAAGCTTTCTTT.